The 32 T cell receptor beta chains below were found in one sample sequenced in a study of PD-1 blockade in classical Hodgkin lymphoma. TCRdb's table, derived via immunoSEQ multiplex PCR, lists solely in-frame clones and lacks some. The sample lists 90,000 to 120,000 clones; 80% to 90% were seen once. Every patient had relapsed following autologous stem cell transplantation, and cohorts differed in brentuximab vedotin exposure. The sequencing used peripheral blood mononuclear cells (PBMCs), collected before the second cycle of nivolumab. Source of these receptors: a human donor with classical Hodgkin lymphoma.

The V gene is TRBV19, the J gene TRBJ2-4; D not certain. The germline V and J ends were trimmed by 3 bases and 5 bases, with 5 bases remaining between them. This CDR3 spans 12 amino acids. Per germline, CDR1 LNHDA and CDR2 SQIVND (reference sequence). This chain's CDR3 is CASSMVENIQYF. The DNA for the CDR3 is TGTGCCAGTAGTATGGTCGAAAACATTCAGTACTTC.

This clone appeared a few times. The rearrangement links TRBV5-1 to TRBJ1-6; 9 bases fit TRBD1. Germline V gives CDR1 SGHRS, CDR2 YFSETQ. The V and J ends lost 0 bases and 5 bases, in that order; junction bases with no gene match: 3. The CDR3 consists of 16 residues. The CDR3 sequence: CASSLAGQGNNSPLHF. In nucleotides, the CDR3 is TGCGCCAGCAGCTTGGCAGGACAGGGGAATAATTCACCCCTCCACTTT.

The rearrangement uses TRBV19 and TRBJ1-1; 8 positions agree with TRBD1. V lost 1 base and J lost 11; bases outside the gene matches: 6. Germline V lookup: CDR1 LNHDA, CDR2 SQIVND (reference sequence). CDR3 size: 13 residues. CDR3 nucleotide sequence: TGTGCCAGTAGTATAGGCCGACAGGGGCAGGCTTTCTTT. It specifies CASSIGRQGQAFF.

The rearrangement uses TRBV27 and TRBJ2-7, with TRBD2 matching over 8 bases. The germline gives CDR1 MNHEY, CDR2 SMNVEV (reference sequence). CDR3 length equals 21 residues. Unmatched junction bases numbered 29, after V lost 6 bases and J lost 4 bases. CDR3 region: CASSELPVWRTSGRFIYEQYF. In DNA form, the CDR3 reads TGTGCCAGCAGCGAACTCCCTGTGTGGAGAACCAGCGGGAGATTTATTTACGAGCAGTACTTC.

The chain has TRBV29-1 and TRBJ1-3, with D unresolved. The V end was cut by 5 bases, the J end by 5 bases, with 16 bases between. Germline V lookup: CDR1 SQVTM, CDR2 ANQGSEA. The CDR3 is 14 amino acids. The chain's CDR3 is CSVPDTAGRNTIYF. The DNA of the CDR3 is TGCAGCGTTCCTGACACGGCCGGGAGAAACACCATATATTTT.

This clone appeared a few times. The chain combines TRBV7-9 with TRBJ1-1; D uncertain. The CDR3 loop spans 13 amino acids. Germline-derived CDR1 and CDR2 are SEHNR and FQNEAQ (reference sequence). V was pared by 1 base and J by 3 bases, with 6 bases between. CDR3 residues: CASSLVRDTEAFF. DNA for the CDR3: TGTGCCAGCAGCTTAGTAAGGGACACTGAAGCTTTCTTT.

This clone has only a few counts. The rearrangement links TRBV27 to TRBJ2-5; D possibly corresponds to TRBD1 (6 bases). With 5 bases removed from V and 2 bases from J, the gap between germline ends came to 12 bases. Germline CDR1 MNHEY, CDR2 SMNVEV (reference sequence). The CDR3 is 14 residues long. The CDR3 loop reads CASSPRTVQETQYF. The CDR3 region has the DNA TGTGCCAGCAGTCCTAGGACAGTACAAGAGACCCAGTACTTC.

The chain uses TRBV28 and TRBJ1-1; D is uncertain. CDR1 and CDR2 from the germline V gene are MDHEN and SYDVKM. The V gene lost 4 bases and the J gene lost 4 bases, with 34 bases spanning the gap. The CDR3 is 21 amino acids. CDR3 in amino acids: CASSSRRRVNRRSYDPTEAFF. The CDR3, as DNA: TGTGCCAGCAGTTCGCGTCGTCGGGTCAATCGGAGGTCCTATGATCCCACTGAAGCTTTCTTT.

The CDR3 nucleotides are TGCGCCAGCAGCCTGGACGGACTAAATGAAAAACTGTTTTTT. Its protein product is CASSLDGLNEKLFF. This chain joins TRBV5-1 and TRBJ1-4; D uncertain. The germline V and J ends were trimmed by 4 bases and 5 bases, with 12 bases remaining between them. This CDR3 is 14 amino acids long. Germline lookup yields CDR1 SGHRS and CDR2 YFSETQ.

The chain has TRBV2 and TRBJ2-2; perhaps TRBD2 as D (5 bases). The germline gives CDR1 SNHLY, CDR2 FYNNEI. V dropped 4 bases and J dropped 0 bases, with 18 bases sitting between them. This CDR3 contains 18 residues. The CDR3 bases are TGTGCCAGCAGTGCCTCGCTACTAGGACGGTCGAACACCGGGGAGCTGTTTTTT. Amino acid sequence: CASSASLLGRSNTGELFF.

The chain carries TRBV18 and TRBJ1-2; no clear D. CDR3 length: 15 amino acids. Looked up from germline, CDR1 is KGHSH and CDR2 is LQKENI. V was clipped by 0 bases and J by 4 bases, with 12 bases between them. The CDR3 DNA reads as TGTGCCAGCTCACCACCCTCGGAATCACGCTATGGCTACACCTTC. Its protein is CASSPPSESRYGYTF.

The CDR3 loop reads CAWSVGQGALSNQPQHF. The CDR3 DNA follows: TGTGCCTGGAGTGTTGGCCAGGGCGCTCTTAGCAATCAGCCCCAGCATTTT. The J gene is TRBJ1-5, the V gene TRBV30, with D possibly TRBD1 on 5 matching bases. This CDR3 has 17 amino acids. CDR1 is GTSNPN, CDR2 SVGIG, per germline (reference sequence). V lost 0 bases and J 0 bases, leaving 15 bases between the germline ends.

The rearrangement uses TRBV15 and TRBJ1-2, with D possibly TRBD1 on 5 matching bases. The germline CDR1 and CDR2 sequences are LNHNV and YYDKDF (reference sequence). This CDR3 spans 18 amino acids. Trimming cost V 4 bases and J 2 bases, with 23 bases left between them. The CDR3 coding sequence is TGTGCCACCAGCATTACCTTCCGCAGGGCTTATCCCAACTATGGCTACACCTTC. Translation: CATSITFRRAYPNYGYTF.

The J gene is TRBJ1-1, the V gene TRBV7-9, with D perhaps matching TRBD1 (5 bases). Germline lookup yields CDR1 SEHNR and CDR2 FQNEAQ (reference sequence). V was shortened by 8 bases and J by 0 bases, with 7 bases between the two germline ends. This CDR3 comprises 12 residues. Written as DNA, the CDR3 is TGTGCCAGCGGGGGGATGAACACTGAAGCTTTCTTT. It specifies CASGGMNTEAFF.

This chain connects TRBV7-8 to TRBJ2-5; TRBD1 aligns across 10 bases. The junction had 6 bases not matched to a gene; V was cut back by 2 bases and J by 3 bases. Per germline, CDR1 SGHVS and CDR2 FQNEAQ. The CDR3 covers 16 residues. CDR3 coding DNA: TGTGCCAGCAGCTTAAAAGGACAGGGGGTCAAAGAGACCCAGTACTTC. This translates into CASSLKGQGVKETQYF.

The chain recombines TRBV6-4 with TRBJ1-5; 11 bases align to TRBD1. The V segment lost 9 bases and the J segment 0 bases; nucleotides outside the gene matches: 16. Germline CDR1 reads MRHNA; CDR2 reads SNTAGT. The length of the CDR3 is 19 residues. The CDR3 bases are TGTGCCAGGTCAGAAAGCGGGACAGGGGGACCATATAGCAATCAGCCCCAGCATTTT. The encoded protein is CARSESGTGGPYSNQPQHF.

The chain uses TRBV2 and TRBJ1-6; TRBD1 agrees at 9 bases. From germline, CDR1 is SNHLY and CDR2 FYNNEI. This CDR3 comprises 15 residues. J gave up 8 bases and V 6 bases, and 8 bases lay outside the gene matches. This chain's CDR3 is CASRLWDRDYSPLHF. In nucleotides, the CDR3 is TGTGCCAGCAGACTTTGGGACAGGGATTATTCACCCCTCCACTTT.

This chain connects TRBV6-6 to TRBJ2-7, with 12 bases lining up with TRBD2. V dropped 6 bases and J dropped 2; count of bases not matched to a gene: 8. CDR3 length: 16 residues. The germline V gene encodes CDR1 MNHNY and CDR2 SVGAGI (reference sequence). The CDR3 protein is CASSTGLAGSPYEQYF. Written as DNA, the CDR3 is TGTGCCAGCAGCACGGGACTAGCGGGCTCCCCCTACGAGCAGTACTTC.

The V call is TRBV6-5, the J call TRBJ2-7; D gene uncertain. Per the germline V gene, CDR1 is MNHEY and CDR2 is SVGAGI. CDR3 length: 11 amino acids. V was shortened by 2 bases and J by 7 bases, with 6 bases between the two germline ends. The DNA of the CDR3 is TGTGCCAGCAGTTACGGGTCGGAGCAGTACTTC. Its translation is CASSYGSEQYF.

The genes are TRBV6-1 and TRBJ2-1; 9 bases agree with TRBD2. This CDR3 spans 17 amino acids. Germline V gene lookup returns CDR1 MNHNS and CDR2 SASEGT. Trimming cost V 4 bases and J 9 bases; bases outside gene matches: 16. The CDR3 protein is CASSGPLAGGPRGEQFF. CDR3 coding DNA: TGTGCCAGCAGTGGACCCCTTGCGGGAGGGCCTAGGGGTGAGCAGTTCTTC.

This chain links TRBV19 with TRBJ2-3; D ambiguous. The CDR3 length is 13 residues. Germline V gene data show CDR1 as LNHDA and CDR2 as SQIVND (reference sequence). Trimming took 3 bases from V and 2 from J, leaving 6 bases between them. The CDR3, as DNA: TGTGCCAGTAGTATTATGTACACAGATACGCAGTATTTT. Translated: CASSIMYTDTQYF.

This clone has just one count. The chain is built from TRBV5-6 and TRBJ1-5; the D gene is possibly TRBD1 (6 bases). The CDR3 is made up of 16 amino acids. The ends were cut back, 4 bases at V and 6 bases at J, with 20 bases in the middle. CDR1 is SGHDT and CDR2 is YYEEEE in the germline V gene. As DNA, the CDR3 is TGTGCCAGCAGCCGGTACCCTATCCAGGGGACTCAGCCCCAGCATTTT. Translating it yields CASSRYPIQGTQPQHF.

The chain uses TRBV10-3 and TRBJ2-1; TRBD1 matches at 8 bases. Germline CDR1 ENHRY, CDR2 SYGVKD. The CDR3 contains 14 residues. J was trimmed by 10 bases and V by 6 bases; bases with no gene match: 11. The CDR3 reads CAIRDPLDRGEQFF. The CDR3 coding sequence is TGTGCCATCAGGGACCCTCTTGACAGGGGCGAGCAGTTCTTC.

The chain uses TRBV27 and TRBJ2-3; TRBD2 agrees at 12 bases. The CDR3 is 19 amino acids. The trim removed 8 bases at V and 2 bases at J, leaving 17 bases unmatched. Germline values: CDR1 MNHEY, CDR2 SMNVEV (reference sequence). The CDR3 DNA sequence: TGTGCCAGCGTCGAGGAAGCCCCCGGACTAGCGGGACCCACAGATACGCAGTATTTT. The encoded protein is CASVEEAPGLAGPTDTQYF.

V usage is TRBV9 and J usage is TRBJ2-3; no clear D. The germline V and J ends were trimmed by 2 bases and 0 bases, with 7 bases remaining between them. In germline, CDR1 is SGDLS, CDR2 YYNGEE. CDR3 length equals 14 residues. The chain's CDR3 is CASSVRLSTDTQYF. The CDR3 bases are TGTGCCAGCAGCGTGCGACTCAGCACAGATACGCAGTATTTT.

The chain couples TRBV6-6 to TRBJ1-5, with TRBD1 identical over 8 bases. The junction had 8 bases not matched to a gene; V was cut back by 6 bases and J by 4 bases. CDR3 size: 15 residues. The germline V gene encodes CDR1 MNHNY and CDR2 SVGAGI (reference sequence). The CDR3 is CASRETDRANQPQHF. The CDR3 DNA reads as TGTGCCAGCAGGGAGACGGACAGGGCAAATCAGCCCCAGCATTTT.

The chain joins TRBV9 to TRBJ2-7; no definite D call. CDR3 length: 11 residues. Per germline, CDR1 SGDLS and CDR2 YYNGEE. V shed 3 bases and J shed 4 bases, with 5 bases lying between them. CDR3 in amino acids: CASSALYEQYF. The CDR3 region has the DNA TGTGCCAGCAGCGCCCTATACGAGCAGTACTTC.

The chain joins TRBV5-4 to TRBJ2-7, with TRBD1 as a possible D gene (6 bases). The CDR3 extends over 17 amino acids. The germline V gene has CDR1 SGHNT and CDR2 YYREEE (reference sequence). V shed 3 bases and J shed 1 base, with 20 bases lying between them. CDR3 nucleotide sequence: TGTGCCAGCAGCTCCAACCTGGACAGATCTTTTTCCTACGAGCAGTACTTC. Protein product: CASSSNLDRSFSYEQYF.

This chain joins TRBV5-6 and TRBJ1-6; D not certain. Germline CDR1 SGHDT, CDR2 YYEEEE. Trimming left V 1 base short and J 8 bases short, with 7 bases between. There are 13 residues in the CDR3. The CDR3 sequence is CASSLYLDSPLHF. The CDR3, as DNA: TGTGCCAGCAGCTTGTATCTGGATTCACCCCTCCACTTT.

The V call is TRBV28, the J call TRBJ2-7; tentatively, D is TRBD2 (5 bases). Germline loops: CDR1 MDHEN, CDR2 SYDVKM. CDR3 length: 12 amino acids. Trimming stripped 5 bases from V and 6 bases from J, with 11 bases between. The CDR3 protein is CASSPLRGEQYF. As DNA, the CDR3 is TGTGCCAGCAGTCCCTTACGGGGCGAGCAGTACTTC.

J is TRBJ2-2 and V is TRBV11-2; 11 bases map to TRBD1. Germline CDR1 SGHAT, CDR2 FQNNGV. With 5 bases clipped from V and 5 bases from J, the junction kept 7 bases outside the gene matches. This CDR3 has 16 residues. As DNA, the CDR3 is TGTGCCAGCAGCCAGAACCGGGACAGGGGGACCGGGGAGCTGTTTTTT. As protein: CASSQNRDRGTGELFF.

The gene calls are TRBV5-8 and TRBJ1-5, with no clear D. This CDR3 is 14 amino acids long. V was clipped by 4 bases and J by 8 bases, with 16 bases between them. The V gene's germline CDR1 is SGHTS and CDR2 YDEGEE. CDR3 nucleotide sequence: TGTGCCAGCAGCCCTACACGCAAATGGGAGCCCCAGCATTTT. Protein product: CASSPTRKWEPQHF.